Listed below are T cell receptor beta chains from one sample, sequenced in a study of T-cell memory formation after mild COVID-19. From the 5' RACE reads, TCRdb called clonotypes with MiXCR, one entry per CDR3 protein. The sample lists under 150,000 distinct CDR3 sequences; roughly 15% were seen once. The sample consisted of PBMCs or a T cell subset sorted from them (not recorded which). These receptor sequences come from an adult woman who had mild COVID-19 (a few samples of this study predate the infection). Cell type and time point are not known. Each CDR3 is given with its conserved first and last residue. The D gene is left open where the match is weak. Size tells how often a clone was seen (once, few, many) or the class of an expanded clone, and some rows leave it out.

length | J | D | V | size | CDR3 | DNA
16 | TRBJ2-3 | TRBD2 | TRBV24-1 | NA | CATSDPGTSNTDTQYF | TGTGCCACCAGTGATCCCGGGACTAGCAACACAGATACGCAGTATTTT
12 | TRBJ1-2 | NA | TRBV15 | few | CATSSLSNGYTF | TGTGCCACCAGCAGTCTATCAAATGGCTACACCTTC
11 | TRBJ2-7 | NA | TRBV7-8 | NA | CASSLIGEQYF | TGTGCCAGCAGCTTAATTGGCGAGCAGTACTTC
15 | TRBJ1-6 | NA | TRBV5-6 | few | CASSLGSTYNSPLHF | TGTGCCAGCAGCCTCGGCAGCACCTATAATTCACCCCTCCACTTT
13 | TRBJ2-2 | NA | TRBV4-3 | NA | CASSQEGSGELFF | TGCGCCAGCAGCCAAGAGGGAAGCGGGGAGCTGTTTTTT
14 | TRBJ2-1 | TRBD1 | TRBV15 | NA | CATSWDQGASEQFF | TGTGCCACCAGCTGGGACCAGGGGGCCAGTGAGCAGTTCTTC
19 | TRBJ2-2 | NA | TRBV2 | few | CASSEPTHGLPSNTGELFF | TGTGCCAGCAGTGAACCCACACACGGTCTGCCTTCGAACACCGGGGAGCTGTTTTTT
17 | TRBJ1-1 | NA | TRBV5-5 | NA | CASSSAGGRGRETEAFF | TGTGCCAGCAGCTCGGCGGGCGGGAGGGGGAGGGAAACTGAAGCTTTCTTT
15 | TRBJ2-1 | NA | TRBV4-3 | few | CASSQDSGRKNEQFF | TGCGCCAGCAGCCAAGATTCAGGTCGTAAGAATGAGCAGTTCTTC
17 | TRBJ1-3 | NA | TRBV10-3 | few | CAIQHPGHASSGNTIYF | TGTGCCATCCAACACCCGGGACACGCGAGCTCTGGAAACACCATATATTTT
15 | TRBJ2-3 | NA | TRBV9 | few | CASSVGGGLGDTQYF | TGTGCCAGCAGCGTAGGAGGGGGGCTGGGAGATACGCAGTATTTT
18 | TRBJ1-1 | NA | TRBV7-6 | NA | CASSLEPGTLAGGTEAFF | TGTGCCAGCAGCTTAGAACCCGGGACATTAGCAGGCGGCACTGAAGCTTTCTTT
13 | TRBJ1-5 | TRBD1 | TRBV20-1 | NA | CSARYRGHQPQHF | TGCAGTGCTAGATACAGGGGGCACCAGCCCCAGCATTTT
12 | TRBJ2-7 | NA | TRBV19 | few | CASSTHQGEQYF | TGTGCCAGTAGTACTCACCAGGGCGAGCAGTACTTC
17 | TRBJ2-3 | TRBD2 | TRBV5-6 | NA | CASTGTSGGASTDTQYF | TGTGCCAGCACAGGGACTAGCGGGGGGGCTAGCACAGATACGCAGTATTTT
16 | TRBJ1-1 | NA | TRBV7-8 | few | CASSSGQPGMGTEAFF | TGTGCCAGCAGCTCAGGACAGCCAGGAATGGGGACTGAAGCTTTCTTT
14 | TRBJ2-5 | NA | TRBV5-1 | NA | CASSLGGRGETQYF | TGCGCCAGCAGCCTGGGGGGGCGTGGAGAGACCCAGTACTTC
14 | TRBJ1-5 | NA | TRBV6-5 | few | CASSYGQGDQPQHF | TGTGCCAGCAGTTACGGGCAGGGAGACCAGCCCCAGCATTTT
14 | TRBJ2-7 | TRBD2 | TRBV20-1 | once | CSARPPGGVNEQYF | TGCAGTGCTAGACCCCCGGGAGGGGTCAACGAGCAGTACTTC
14 | TRBJ1-2 | NA | TRBV28 | few | CASSLPPGNYGYTF | TGTGCCAGCAGTTTACCCCCCGGGAACTATGGCTACACCTTC
16 | TRBJ1-3 | TRBD1 | TRBV18 | NA | CASSSRAGGTGNTIYF | TGTGCCAGCTCATCCCGAGCAGGGGGCACTGGAAACACCATATATTTT
14 | TRBJ1-5 | TRBD1 | TRBV9 | few | CASSVGTDYQPQHF | TGTGCCAGCAGCGTTGGGACAGATTATCAGCCCCAGCATTTT
14 | TRBJ2-5 | TRBD1 | TRBV12-3/TRBV12-4 | few | CASSLSGGLETQYF | TGTGCCAGCAGTTTATCAGGGGGCCTGGAGACCCAGTACTTC
15 | TRBJ2-7 | TRBD2 | TRBV7-9 | NA | CASSIGLAGVYEQYF | TGTGCCAGCAGCATCGGACTAGCGGGAGTCTACGAGCAGTACTTC
13 | TRBJ2-5 | TRBD1 | TRBV7-3 | NA | CASSLMPGQRMDF | TGTGCCAGCAGCCTCATGCCGGGACAGAGGATGGACTTC
14 | TRBJ1-5 | NA | TRBV12-3/TRBV12-4 | few | CASSLSQGHQPQHF | TGTGCCAGCAGTTTGTCGCAGGGGCATCAGCCCCAGCATTTT
16 | TRBJ1-6 | NA | TRBV27 | many | CASSLSEQLYNSPLHF | TGTGCCAGCAGTTTGTCGGAACAGCTGTATAATTCACCCCTCCACTTT
13 | TRBJ2-4 | NA | TRBV12-3/TRBV12-4 | NA | CASSLEGATQQYF | TGTGCCAGCAGTTTAGAAGGGGCTACCCAACAGTACTTC
16 | TRBJ2-3 | NA | TRBV10-3 | NA | CATGDIASTPSDTQYF | TGTGCCACAGGGGACATAGCGTCAACCCCATCGGATACGCAGTATTTT
15 | TRBJ1-1 | NA | TRBV28 | few | CASSSSAGMVTEAFF | TGTGCCAGCAGTTCTTCCGCAGGGATGGTCACTGAAGCTTTCTTT
12 | TRBJ1-1 | NA | TRBV6-1 | NA | CASQRVGNEAFF | TGTGCCAGCCAACGGGTGGGGAATGAAGCTTTCTTT
16 | TRBJ2-2 | NA | TRBV29-1 | NA | CSVVPARAIGAGELFF | TGCAGCGTTGTTCCAGCTAGAGCGATCGGAGCCGGGGAGCTGTTTTTT
16 | TRBJ2-7 | NA | TRBV5-4 | NA | CASSSGRDQTNYEQYF | TGTGCCAGCAGCTCCGGACGGGACCAAACGAACTACGAGCAGTACTTC